The 24 T cell receptor beta chains presented below share a single source sample, sequenced in a study of T cell clonality in common variable immunodeficiency. TCRdb's copy holds only in-frame clones and misses some; the assay was immunoSEQ multiplex PCR. This repertoire lists about 37,000 clones without singletons; around 3.2% sits in the top ten. Material for sequencing was peripheral blood mononuclear cells. The receptors shown here come from a person between 18 and 75 years old in good health.

This clone was counted at least ten times. Read sequence stops 3 residues before the CDR3 end, and the germline J gene provides the missing end. V and J are TRBV19 and TRBJ2-5, with a weak D call TRBD1 (5 bases). V was cut by 5 bases and J by 1 base, with 11 bases left in between. Germline V gives CDR1 LNHDA, CDR2 SQIVND (reference sequence). This CDR3 has 14 residues. Incomplete CDR3 DNA: TGTGCCAGTAGTCCTGATAGGGGCCAAGAGACC. Translated, it gives CASSPDRGQET. The whole CDR3 region reads CASSPDRGQETQYF.

This clone was counted ten times or more. Coverage ceases 3 residues before the CDR3 finishes, and the germline J gene fills in the end. This chain uses TRBV15 with TRBJ2-1, with 8 nucleotides matching TRBD1. With V trimmed by 4 bases and J by 5 bases, 10 bases remained unmatched. The germline V gene encodes CDR1 LNHNV and CDR2 YYDKDF (reference sequence). This CDR3 is 16 amino acids long. CDR3: CATSIPRGRGHNEQFF. The part of the CDR3 DNA that was read is TGTGCCACCAGCATCCCCAGGGGCAGGGGGCACAATGAG.

This clone was seen at least ten times. The read ends 3 residues shy of where the CDR3 ends; the end is completed using the germline J gene. The chain is built from TRBV10-1 and TRBJ2-3; the match to TRBD2 covers 13 bases. Trimming at V came to 0 bases and at J to 0 bases, leaving 6 bases not matched to a gene. CDR1 and CDR2 (germline): WNHNN, SYGVQD (reference sequence). The CDR3 runs to 19 residues. Incomplete CDR3 DNA: TGCGCCAGCAGTGAGTCGCCGGGACTAGCGGGACGTAGCACAGATACG. This encodes CASSESPGLAGRSTDT. The full CDR3 is CASSESPGLAGRSTDTQYF.

This clone showed up many times. The covered CDR3 bases are TGTGCCAGCAGTGGGACAGGGGGCAATCAGCCC. This gives the protein CASSGTGGNQP. The complete CDR3 reads CASSGTGGNQPQHF. This chain connects TRBV2 to TRBJ1-5; 9 bases align to TRBD1. The read stops 3 residues short of the end of the CDR3; the missing end is completed from the germline J gene. V dropped 4 bases and J dropped 2; count of bases not matched to a gene: 0. Germline CDR1 SNHLY, CDR2 FYNNEI. This CDR3 has 14 residues. Variable domain in full (rest from reference TRBV2 and TRBJ1-5): EPEVTQTPSHQVTQMGQEVILRCVPISNHLYFYWYRQILGQKVEFLVSFYNNEISEKSEIFDDQFSVERPDGSNFTLKIRSTKLEDSAMYFCASSGTGGNQPQHFGDGTRLSIL.

This clone was observed at least ten times. The missing CDR3 end, 3 residues past where the read stops, is filled in from the germline J gene. The V call is TRBV5-8, the J call TRBJ1-2; the D gene is possibly TRBD1 (5 bases). Trimming cost V 2 bases and J 0 bases, with 8 bases left between them. Germline loops: CDR1 SGHTS, CDR2 YDEGEE. The length of the CDR3 is 14 residues. CDR3 bases read: TGTGCCAGCAGCTTTCACAGGACTAACTATGGC. Translating gives CASSFHRTNYG. The whole CDR3 protein is CASSFHRTNYGYTF.

This clone came up many times. The read gets to within 3 residues of the CDR3 end, and the germline J gene fills in the rest. V gene TRBV7-9 combines with J gene TRBJ1-2, with TRBD1 identical over 7 bases. Germline V lookup: CDR1 SEHNR, CDR2 FQNEAQ (reference sequence). CDR3 length: 14 residues. V was pared by 11 bases and J by 0 bases, with 9 bases of the junction left unmatched. CDR3 bases read: TGTGCCGGGGAGGGGGCAGATGCTAACTATGGC. Amino acids: CAGEGADANYG. In full, the CDR3 reads CAGEGADANYGYTF.

This clone came up many times. The CDR3 extends 3 residues past the end of the read, so its final part is completed from the germline J gene. The gene calls are TRBV3-1 (or the pseudogene TRBV3-2) and TRBJ1-2; TRBD1 is a possible D gene (5 bases). V shed 0 bases and J shed 4 bases, with 15 bases lying between them. The CDR3 is 16 residues long. Germline V gives CDR1 LGHDT, CDR2 YNNKEL (reference sequence). CDR3 DNA, as far as it was read: TGTGCCAGCAGCCAAGAGGGGGGACGAGTGGGCTATGGC. Its protein product is CASSQEGGRVGYG. The whole CDR3 protein is CASSQEGGRVGYGYTF.

This clone turned up a few times. The DNA ends 3 residues before the CDR3 does, and the rest of the CDR3 is filled in from the germline J gene. The V gene is TRBV2, the J gene TRBJ1-1; 7 positions agree with TRBD1. Germline lookup yields CDR1 SNHLY and CDR2 FYNNEI. Unmatched junction bases numbered 3, after V lost 4 bases and J lost 1 base. CDR3 size: 14 residues. The part of the CDR3 DNA that was read is TGTGCCAGCAGTGTGGACAGGCGGAACACTGAA. Translating it yields CASSVDRRNTE. The whole CDR3 region reads CASSVDRRNTEAFF.

This clone has ten or more counts. Read data end 3 residues before the CDR3 end; the end is taken from the germline J gene. The chain uses TRBV7-2 and TRBJ2-3, with TRBD1 matching 8 bases. Germline trimming cut 5 bases from V and 0 bases from J; bases unmatched to any gene: 4. There are 15 residues in the CDR3. In germline, CDR1 is SGHTA, CDR2 FQGNSA. The covered CDR3 bases are TGTGCCAGCAGCCCACAGGGGGTTAGCACAGATACG. As protein: CASSPQGVSTDT. The full CDR3 is CASSPQGVSTDTQYF. Together with reference TRBV7-2 and TRBJ2-3, the CDR3 gives the full variable domain: GAGVSQSPSNKVTEKGKDVELRCDPISGHTALYWYRQSLGQGLEFLIYFQGNSAPDKSGLPSDRFSAERTGGSVSTLTIQRTQQEDSAVYLCASSPQGVSTDTQYFGPGTRLTVL.

This clone was seen repeatedly, ten times or more. The CDR3 end lies 3 residues beyond the end of the read and is filled in from the germline J gene. The chain carries TRBV14 and TRBJ2-5; D call uncertain. Germline CDR1 reads SGHDN; CDR2 reads FVKESK. CDR3 length: 15 amino acids. Trimming removed 1 base at V and 3 bases at J, with 12 bases between. CDR3: CASSQAWPGKETQYF. The DNA read from the CDR3 is TGTGCCAGCAGCCAAGCCTGGCCAGGTAAAGAGACC.

Many counts were recorded for this clone. The observed sequence ends 3 residues before the CDR3 terminus, with the missing tail filled in from the germline J gene. The chain combines TRBV7-9 with TRBJ1-2, with D tentatively TRBD1 (6 bases). Between the trimmed V and J ends, which lost 5 bases and 7 bases, there was a span of 17 bases. Germline-derived CDR1 and CDR2 are SEHNR and FQNEAQ (reference sequence). The CDR3 extends over 14 amino acids. Partial CDR3 DNA: TGTGCCAGCAGCCCTCAGGGGCCCGGCGGTGGC. Translation: CASSPQGPGGG. The CDR3 reads in full as CASSPQGPGGGYTF.

This clone was recorded many times. The read ends 3 residues shy of where the CDR3 ends; the end is completed using the germline J gene. The chain uses TRBV5-1 and TRBJ1-2; D ambiguous. Germline V gene sequence: CDR1 SGHRS, CDR2 YFSETQ. V was trimmed by 9 bases and J by 6 bases, leaving 12 bases between them. The CDR3 has 11 residues. Partial CDR3 DNA: TGCGCCACCCGTTCGGGTGATGGC. Encoded protein: CATRSGDG. The complete CDR3 protein is CATRSGDGYTF.

This clone appeared many times. The CDR3 is cut off 3 residues early in the read; its end comes from the germline J gene. The J gene is TRBJ1-1, the V gene TRBV7-9, with D tentatively TRBD1 (6 bases). Germline CDR1 reads SEHNR; CDR2 reads FQNEAQ (reference sequence). The V end lost 1 base, the J end lost 1 base, and 10 bases lay between the germline ends. The CDR3 has 15 amino acids. CDR3 residues: CASSLGWDTNTEAFF. The sequenced part of the CDR3 DNA is TGTGCCAGCAGCTTAGGATGGGACACGAACACTGAA.

This clone was detected many times. The read terminates 3 residues before the CDR3 end, so the remaining end is supplied by the germline J gene. V usage is TRBV9 and J usage is TRBJ1-1; TRBD1 is a possible D gene (5 bases). In germline, CDR1 is SGDLS, CDR2 YYNGEE. Trimming took 0 bases from V and 5 from J, leaving 11 bases between them. This CDR3 spans 14 amino acids. The part of the CDR3 DNA that was read is TGTGCCAGCAGCGTAGTTCAGGGTGTAACTGAA. Amino acid sequence: CASSVVQGVTE. The CDR3 as a whole reads CASSVVQGVTEAFF.

There are many counts of this clone. The read terminates 3 residues before the CDR3 end, so the remaining end is supplied by the germline J gene. The chain couples TRBV7-9 to TRBJ2-7; no clear D gene. The V gene's germline CDR1 is SEHNR and CDR2 FQNEAQ (reference sequence). Trimming removed 3 bases at V and 5 bases at J, with 8 bases between. CDR3 size: 12 residues. The sequenced part of the CDR3 DNA is TGTGCCAGCAGCTTTACACCCCACGAG. Protein sequence: CASSFTPHE. The complete CDR3 reads CASSFTPHEQYF. Full variable domain (rest looked up from reference TRBV7-9 and TRBJ2-7): DTGVSQNPRHKITKRGQNVTFRCDPISEHNRLYWYRQTLGQGPEFLTYFQNEAQLEKSRLLSDRFSAERPKGSFSTLEIQRTEQGDSAMYLCASSFTPHEQYFGPGTRLTVT.

This clone was counted many times. The CDR3 end is not reached by the read, which stops 3 residues before it; the germline J gene fills it in. The V gene is TRBV5-5, the J gene TRBJ2-5; 7 bases match TRBD2. J lost 1 base, V lost 3 bases, and 6 bases had no gene match. Per germline, CDR1 SGHKS and CDR2 YYEKEE (reference sequence). This CDR3 is 15 amino acids long. The covered CDR3 bases are TGTGCCAGCAGCTCGGGACTAACAATCCAAGAGACC. Protein: CASSSGLTIQET. The entire CDR3 is CASSSGLTIQETQYF.

The sample holds a few counts of this clone. The CDR3 end lies 3 residues beyond the end of the read and is filled in from the germline J gene. The chain employs TRBV2 and TRBJ2-5, with 8 bases aligning to TRBD2. Per germline, CDR1 SNHLY and CDR2 FYNNEI. Trimming removed 7 bases from V and 2 bases from J; junction bases left unmatched: 3. CDR3 size: 13 residues. The DNA read from the CDR3 is TGTGCCAGCAAACTAGCGGAACAAGAGACC. It translates to CASKLAEQET. The complete CDR3 sequence is CASKLAEQETQYF. Variable domain in full (rest from reference TRBV2 and TRBJ2-5): EPEVTQTPSHQVTQMGQEVILRCVPISNHLYFYWYRQILGQKVEFLVSFYNNEISEKSEIFDDQFSVERPDGSNFTLKIRSTKLEDSAMYFCASKLAEQETQYFGPGTRLLVL.

This clone showed up many times. The read terminates 3 residues before the CDR3 end, so the remaining end is supplied by the germline J gene. V is TRBV28 and J is TRBJ1-5; D gene ambiguous. This CDR3 is built from 12 residues. V lost 7 bases and J 2 bases, leaving 6 bases between the germline ends. The germline V gene encodes CDR1 MDHEN and CDR2 SYDVKM. The CDR3 DNA, read in part, is TGTGCCAGCACAAGGCGCAATCAGCCC. This codes for CASTRRNQP. The full CDR3 is CASTRRNQPQHF.

This clone was counted at least ten times. The CDR3 loop reads CASRGQGRNTEAFF. CDR3 DNA (partial): TGTGCCAGCAGAGGACAGGGTCGGAACACTGAA. V usage is TRBV6-2 or TRBV6-3 and J usage is TRBJ1-1; TRBD1 matches 8 bases. Read data end 3 residues before the CDR3 end; the end is taken from the germline J gene. Per the germline V gene, CDR1 is MNHEY and CDR2 is SVGEGT. This CDR3 comprises 14 residues. J was trimmed by 1 base and V by 6 bases; bases with no gene match: 4.

This clone showed up many times. The CDR3 extends 3 residues past the end of the read, so its final part is completed from the germline J gene. The chain joins TRBV4-1 to TRBJ2-1, with 7 bases fitting TRBD2. CDR3 length: 15 residues. V lost 1 base and J lost 6; bases outside the gene matches: 6. Looked up from germline, CDR1 is MGHRA and CDR2 is YSYEKL. The CDR3 region is CASSQGSSSGNEQFF. The sequenced part of the CDR3 DNA is TGCGCCAGCAGCCAAGGTTCATCTAGCGGCAATGAG.

This clone was observed many times. The CDR3 goes on 3 residues after the read ends, and that part is filled in from the germline J gene. The rearrangement links TRBV7-9 to TRBJ2-1, with D possibly TRBD1 on 6 matching bases. Germline V CDR1 and CDR2: SEHNR, FQNEAQ (reference sequence). This CDR3 contains 15 residues. Trimming took off 5 bases at V and 0 bases at J, with 11 bases between the two ends. The DNA read from the CDR3 is TGTGCCAGCAGCCCTAGGGGGAGCTCCTACAATGAG. Protein sequence: CASSPRGSSYNE. The whole CDR3 is CASSPRGSSYNEQFF. Full variable domain (remainder filled in from reference TRBV7-9 and TRBJ2-1): DTGVSQNPRHKITKRGQNVTFRCDPISEHNRLYWYRQTLGQGPEFLTYFQNEAQLEKSRLLSDRFSAERPKGSFSTLEIQRTEQGDSAMYLCASSPRGSSYNEQFFGPGTRLTVL.

This clone was picked up many times. The read halts 3 residues ahead of the CDR3 end, with the missing end drawn from the germline J gene. This chain links TRBV12-3 or TRBV12-4 with TRBJ2-2; perhaps D is TRBD1 or TRBD2 (6 bases each). Trimming removed 4 bases at V and 0 bases at J, with 9 bases between. CDR3 length equals 15 residues. The CDR3 bases that were read are TGTGCCAGCAGTTGGAGGGGGACGAACACCGGGGAG. This sequence encodes CASSWRGTNTGE. The complete CDR3 reads CASSWRGTNTGELFF.

This clone was recorded at least ten times. The DNA ends 3 residues before the CDR3 does, and the rest of the CDR3 is filled in from the germline J gene. The chain has TRBV5-6 and TRBJ2-3, with a possible D match to TRBD2 (5 bases). CDR1 and CDR2 (germline): SGHDT, YYEEEE. The CDR3 has 14 residues. The V gene lost 4 bases and the J gene lost 0 bases, with 9 bases spanning the gap. Partial CDR3 DNA: TGTGCCAGCAGCCGCGGGCTAAGCACAGATACG. This gives the protein CASSRGLSTDT. The whole CDR3 sequence reads CASSRGLSTDTQYF.

This clone was picked up many times. The read falls 3 residues short of the CDR3 end, and the missing part is taken from the germline J gene. The V call is TRBV6-1, the J call TRBJ2-1, with D possibly TRBD1 on 5 matching bases. CDR1 is MNHNS and CDR2 is SASEGT in the germline V gene. V was pared by 4 bases and J by 0 bases, with 7 bases between. The CDR3 has 14 residues. The CDR3 DNA, read in part, is TGTGCCAGCAGTGCGCAGGGCTCCTACAATGAG. As protein: CASSAQGSYNE. The full-length CDR3 reads as CASSAQGSYNEQFF.